Listed below are T cell receptor beta chains from one sample, sequenced in a study of blood T cell repertoires in COVID-19. The method was immunoSEQ multiplex PCR; TCRdb's version includes in-frame clones alone and lacks a portion of them. This table has roughly 180,000 clones, about 84% appearing once. The specimen was PBMCs or T cells enriched from blood (not recorded which). All receptors derive from a woman between 25 and 40 years old who had recovered from COVID-19. The CDR3 runs from the conserved cysteine through the conserved F or W. D genes are given only for firm matches. A clone size is listed for some rows: how often the clone was seen (once, few, many), or a class if it is expanded.

>TRBJ2-2|TRBV21-1|-|-
CASSKETRGTGELFF
TGTGCCAGCAGCAAAGAAACAAGGGGTACCGGGGAGCTGTTTTTT
>TRBJ1-5|TRBV19|TRBD1|-
CASKGDRGGGNQPQHF
TGTGCCAGTAAAGGGGACAGAGGTGGAGGAAATCAGCCCCAGCATTTT
>TRBJ2-7|TRBV11-2|-|-
CASSLDRVQLGEQYF
TGTGCCAGCAGCTTAGATCGAGTACAGTTGGGCGAGCAGTACTTC
>TRBJ1-4|TRBV10-3|-|-
CAIKEGANEKLFF
TGTGCCATCAAGGAAGGAGCGAATGAAAAACTGTTTTTT
>TRBJ1-2|TRBV6-6|-|-
CASRGDGANYGYTF
TGTGCCAGCAGGGGAGACGGAGCTAACTATGGCTACACCTTC
>TRBJ2-7|TRBV19|TRBD1|few
CASSRTGDHEQYF
TGTGCCAGTAGCCGGACAGGGGACCACGAGCAGTACTTC
>TRBJ2-7|TRBV5-4|-|-
CASSPDTPYEQYF
TGTGCCAGCAGTCCCGATACACCATACGAGCAGTACTTC
>TRBJ2-5|TRBV11-2|TRBD2|medium-sized
CASSLVEAGQETQYF
TGTGCCAGCAGCTTAGTCGAAGCGGGGCAAGAGACCCAGTACTTC
>TRBJ2-3|TRBV4-1|TRBD1|-
CASSPWTGVDTQYF
TGCGCCAGCAGCCCGTGGACAGGGGTAGATACGCAGTATTTT
>TRBJ1-1|TRBV19|-|-
CASSIGWGMNTEAFF
TGTGCCAGTAGTATTGGCTGGGGCATGAACACTGAAGCTTTCTTT
>TRBJ2-6|TRBV28|-|few
CASSRQGPISGANVLTF
TGTGCCAGCAGTCGCCAGGGGCCAATCTCTGGGGCCAACGTCCTGACTTTC
>TRBJ2-3|TRBV28|TRBD2|-
CASSTFRLAGVTDTQYF
TGTGCCAGCAGTACCTTTCGACTAGCGGGAGTTACAGATACGCAGTATTTT
>TRBJ2-3|TRBV4-2|TRBD2|-
CASSQETLAGGRDTQYF
TGTGCCAGCAGCCAAGAAACCCTAGCGGGAGGGAGAGATACGCAGTATTTT